Listed below are T cell receptor beta chains from one sample, sequenced in a study of shared clonotypes between healthy human individuals. The protocol was immunoSEQ multiplex PCR, while the TCRdb copy is restricted to in-frame clones and leaves out a portion. The sample records 950,000 to 1,100,000 clones, around 76% being singletons. The specimen sequenced was memory CD4+ T cells sorted from blood. The origin of the receptors is a man between 18 and 35 years old in good health. The CDR3 runs from the conserved cysteine through the conserved F or W. A D gene is named only where the DNA matches it firmly. Clone size is shown for a subset of rows, as once, few, many or a class of expanded clone.

NA,NA,TRBV9,TRBJ2-2,CASSVLLGVILWELFF,TGTGCCAGCAGCGTTTTGCTGGGGGTAATCTTATGGGAGCTGTTTTTT
NA,NA,TRBV5-4,TRBJ2-2,CASSPDSTGELFF,TGTGCCAGCAGCCCCGACTCCACCGGGGAGCTGTTTTTT
NA,TRBD1,TRBV2,TRBJ1-2,CASSPGTGTYGYTF,TGTGCCAGCAGCCCCGGGACAGGGACCTATGGCTACACCTTC
NA,NA,TRBV29-1,TRBJ2-7,CSPAGRGPSEQYF,TGCAGCCCGGCGGGCAGGGGTCCCTCCGAGCAGTACTTC
few,NA,TRBV5-6,TRBJ2-2,CASSPRLASATGELFF,TGTGCCAGCAGCCCTCGTTTGGCTAGCGCCACCGGGGAGCTGTTTTTT
NA,TRBD2,TRBV4-3,TRBJ2-3,CASSQGSAGGGTDTQYF,TGCGCCAGCAGCCAAGGTTCCGCGGGAGGTGGCACAGATACGCAGTATTTT
NA,NA,TRBV5-1,TRBJ2-2,CASSLVGSPGELFF,TGCGCCAGCAGCTTGGTAGGAAGTCCCGGGGAGCTGTTTTTT
NA,NA,TRBV6-5,TRBJ1-2,CASSSGPSWDGYTF,TGTGCCAGCAGTTCGGGACCTTCGTGGGATGGCTACACCTTC
few,NA,TRBV28,TRBJ1-4,CASSSGALLFF,TGTGCCAGCAGTTCGGGGGCGCTACTGTTTTTT
NA,NA,TRBV30,TRBJ1-1,CAWIPSGTEAFF,TGTGCCTGGATTCCGAGTGGCACTGAAGCTTTCTTT
NA,NA,TRBV4-1,TRBJ1-6,CASSQDKRVQGISPLHF,TGCGCCAGCAGCCAAGATAAGAGGGTACAGGGAATTTCACCCCTCCACTTT
once,NA,TRBV30,TRBJ1-5,CAWSPMTNNQPQHF,TGTGCCTGGAGCCCTATGACCAACAATCAGCCCCAGCATTTT
NA,TRBD2,TRBV11-3,TRBJ2-1,CASSRTSGEQFF,TGTGCCAGCAGTAGGACTAGCGGAGAGCAGTTCTTC
NA,NA,TRBV2,TRBJ2-7,CASSEGGKGGYEQYF,TGTGCCAGCAGTGAAGGGGGAAAAGGGGGGTACGAGCAGTACTTC
once,TRBD2,TRBV5-1,TRBJ2-2,CASSPGTSPAGELFF,TGCGCCAGCAGCCCCGGGACTAGCCCCGCCGGGGAGCTGTTTTTT
NA,TRBD1,TRBV9,TRBJ1-1,CASSVATGQTGLNTEAFF,TGTGCCAGCAGCGTAGCTACCGGCCAGACAGGGTTGAACACTGAAGCTTTCTTT